This T cell receptor beta chain was sequenced during a study of blood T cells in healthy people across ages. Points from the study as a whole: Naive and antigen-experienced cells could not be conclusively compared, given unsorted PBMCs. Investigators viewed diversity estimates from one million T cells as underestimates, the study reported.

About this clonotype: Its target is not known.

The draw of peripheral blood yielded about 10 milliliters from each donor. PBMCs were isolated at a quantity of at least 7 million per sample. Germline V gives CDR1 SGHVS, CDR2 FQNEAQ. V lost 2 bases and J 6 bases, leaving 8 bases between the germline ends. This CDR3 spans 12 amino acids. A sample-barcoded 5' primer and a J-beta primer mix were used in a second PCR of roughly 7 to 11 cycles. TCRdb recomputed calls from the 5' RACE reads with MiXCR, one row per CDR3 protein. The data contain about 1.5 million distinct CDR3 sequences, roughly 43% of them singletons. This receptor was taken from a woman in her late teens or twenties in good health. The J gene is TRBJ2-7, the V gene TRBV7-8; D not resolved. Sequencing input: blood. The DNA of the CDR3 is TGTGCCAGCAGCTTAATGACGGCCGAGCAGTACTTC. This encodes CASSLMTAEQYF.